These T cell receptor beta chains were read from a single sample in a study of T cells after yellow fever vaccination. TCRdb re-called the 5' RACE reads through MiXCR, storing one row per CDR3 protein. The sample carries under 95,000 distinct CDR3 sequences, around 7.9% recorded once. Sequencing used CD8+ T cells sorted from PBMCs, obtained 10 to 11 days after the first yellow fever vaccination. Source of these receptors: a man younger than 35 who received the YFV17D yellow fever vaccine. Each CDR3 is given with its conserved first and last residue. Each record gives: D gene, J gene, clone size, V gene, CDR3 DNA, CDR3 protein. The D gene is left open where the match is weak. Where a row states a size, it is once, few, many or the class of an expanded clone; other rows omit it.

>TRBD1|TRBJ1-3|many|TRBV12-3/TRBV12-4
TGTGCCAGCAGTTTTGGACAGGAGAGCTCTGGAAACACCATATATTTT
CASSFGQESSGNTIYF
>-|TRBJ2-7|many|TRBV7-9
TGTGCCAGCAGCTTAGGACAGTACTACGAGCAGTACTTC
CASSLGQYYEQYF
>-|TRBJ2-7|many|TRBV4-2
TGTGCCAGCAGCCAAGGTGTCAGTACAGTTTACGAGCAGTACTTC
CASSQGVSTVYEQYF
>-|TRBJ2-3|many|TRBV7-9
TGTGCCAGCAGCTTAGTCGGACACAACACAGATACGCAGTATTTT
CASSLVGHNTDTQYF
>TRBD2|TRBJ2-1|many|TRBV7-6
TGTGCCAGCAGCTTAGAACGGGGGGGTCCCCCCAATGAGCAGTTCTTC
CASSLERGGPPNEQFF
>-|TRBJ2-1|many|TRBV20-1
TGCAGTGCTAGAGAGGGGGGGCAAGCGTACAATGAGCAGTTCTTC
CSAREGGQAYNEQFF
>-|TRBJ1-5|many|TRBV4-3
TGCGCCAGCAGCCAAGATCCCAGCCATAGCAATCAGCCCCAGCATTTT
CASSQDPSHSNQPQHF
>-|TRBJ2-7|many|TRBV9
TGTGCCAGCAGCGTAGAGGGATCTACCTACGAGCAGTACTTC
CASSVEGSTYEQYF
>TRBD2|TRBJ2-1|many|TRBV7-9
TGTGCCAGCAGCTCCACACCACTAGCGGGAGTATACAATGAGCAGTTCTTC
CASSSTPLAGVYNEQFF
>-|TRBJ2-2|-|TRBV11-2
TGTGCCAGCAGCCCGTCCCTTTTTGGGGCGACCGGGGAGCTGTTTTTT
CASSPSLFGATGELFF
>TRBD1|TRBJ1-5|many|TRBV28
TGTGCCAGCAGTGCTCGGACAGGTTATCAGCCCCAGCATTTT
CASSARTGYQPQHF
>TRBD2|TRBJ2-2|many|TRBV6-5
TGTGCCAGCAGTTACTCGATTGCGGGGGGACCCACCGGGGAGCTGTTTTTT
CASSYSIAGGPTGELFF
>TRBD1|TRBJ1-4|many|TRBV7-6
TGTGCCAGCAGCCCGGGACAGGGTAGAGAAAAACTGTTTTTT
CASSPGQGREKLFF
>TRBD1|TRBJ1-2|-|TRBV19
TGTGCCAGTAGTATACAGAGGGGGACTGACAGGGTCGGCTATGGCTACACCTTC
CASSIQRGTDRVGYGYTF
>-|TRBJ2-7|-|TRBV6-1
TGTGCCAGTGCCCTAGCTTCCGCCTACGAGCAGTACTTC
CASALASAYEQYF
>-|TRBJ1-2|many|TRBV6-5
TGTGCCAGCAGTTACATCGGGGGGGAGACTAAGAGGGCAAACTATGGCTACACCTTC
CASSYIGGETKRANYGYTF
>TRBD1|TRBJ2-5|few|TRBV12-3/TRBV12-4
TGTGCCAGCAGTTTACTAAGACAGGGGGTCGACCAAGAGACCCAGTACTTC
CASSLLRQGVDQETQYF
>-|TRBJ1-1|many|TRBV2
TGTGCCACAACCCGGGGGGAGAACACTGAAGCTTTCTTT
CATTRGENTEAFF